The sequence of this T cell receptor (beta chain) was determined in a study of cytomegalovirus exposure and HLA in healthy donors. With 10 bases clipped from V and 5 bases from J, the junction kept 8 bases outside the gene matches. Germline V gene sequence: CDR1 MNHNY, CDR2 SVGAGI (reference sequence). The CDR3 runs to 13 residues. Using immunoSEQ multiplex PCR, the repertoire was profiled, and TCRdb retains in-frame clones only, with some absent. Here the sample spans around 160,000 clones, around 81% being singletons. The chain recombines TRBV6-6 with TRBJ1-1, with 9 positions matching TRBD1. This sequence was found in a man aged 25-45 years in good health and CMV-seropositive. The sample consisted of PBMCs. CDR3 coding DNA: TGTGCCACCCCCCGGGACAGGGAGACTGAAGCTTTCTTT. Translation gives CATPRDRETEAFF.